One T cell receptor (beta chain) is described in this entry. Antigen specificity is unknown. In the original processing: As immunoSEQ supplied junction-only sequences (without quality scores), filtering differed. The data were produced by immunoSEQ multiplex PCR, yet TCRdb's version contains in-frame clones alone and is incomplete. V and J calls plus clone size are reproduced from that table; the DNA served to infer D and trimming. The data contain a few million clones, 85% to 95% of them seen just once; the ten biggest clones take up under 0.45%. The entry originates in a study of shared clonotypes between healthy human individuals. In the study overall: A couple of women and three men aged 18 to 49 made up the donors. General study results and limits: Researchers sampled only blood; tissue repertoires likely differ.

V was pared by 2 bases and J by 5 bases, with 6 bases of the junction left unmatched. The CDR3 consists of 15 residues. The germline V gene has CDR1 KGHSH and CDR2 LQKENI. The V call is TRBV18, the J call TRBJ2-5; 9 nucleotides line up with TRBD1. This TCR was recovered from a man aged 18 to 30 in good health. Some clones in this sample may be carry-over from other donors' samples. The source material was naive CD4+ T cells from PBMCs. Subset noted: CD45RA+ positively selected. Here the CDR3 reads CASSPSLTGGETQYF. The CDR3, as DNA: TGTGCCAGCTCACCATCGCTTACAGGGGGCGAGACCCAGTACTTC.